The TCR beta chain under discussion was sequenced for a study of cytomegalovirus exposure and HLA in healthy donors. Study-level points and caveats: Immune exposure data for these donors was limited to CMV serostatus.

The PCR contained 60 Vbeta and 13 Jbeta primers. Assay used: immunoSEQ multiplex PCR; TCRdb lists only in-frame clones, some missing. The sample carries around 230,000 clones, roughly 82% recorded once. On this clone: Its antigen is still unknown.

The sequencing sample was made of PBMCs. This clonotype was obtained from a man aged 35-49 years in good health and CMV-seropositive.

In DNA form, the CDR3 reads TGTGCCAGCAGCTTAGCGGGCTTGAGCGGGAGGGCCACTGAGCAGTTCTTC. Translating it yields CASSLAGLSGRATEQFF. This sequence joins TRBV7-8 and TRBJ2-1, with 10 bases lining up with TRBD2. CDR3 length equals 17 residues. CDR1 is SGHVS and CDR2 is FQNEAQ in the germline V gene. V shed 0 bases and J 9 bases; nucleotides not matched to a gene: 11.